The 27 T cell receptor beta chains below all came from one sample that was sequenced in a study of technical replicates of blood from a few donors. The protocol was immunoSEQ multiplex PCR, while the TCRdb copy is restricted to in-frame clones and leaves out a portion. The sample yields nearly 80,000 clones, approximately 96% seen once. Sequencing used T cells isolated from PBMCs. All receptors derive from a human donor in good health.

CDR3 DNA sequence: TGTGCCAGCAGTGAATACGGACAGGGGATCTACGAGCAGTACTTC. It translates to CASSEYGQGIYEQYF. The chain is built from TRBV6-4 and TRBJ2-7, with 9 bases fitting TRBD1. Germline CDR1 reads MRHNA; CDR2 reads SNTAGT. This CDR3 contains 15 residues. J gave up 3 bases and V 3 bases, and 6 bases lay outside the gene matches.

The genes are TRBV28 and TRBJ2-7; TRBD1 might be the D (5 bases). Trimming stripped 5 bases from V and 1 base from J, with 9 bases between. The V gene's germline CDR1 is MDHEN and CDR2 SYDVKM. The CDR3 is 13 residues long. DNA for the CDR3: TGTGCCAGCAGTCAGGACATGTCCTACGAGCAGTACTTC. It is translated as CASSQDMSYEQYF.

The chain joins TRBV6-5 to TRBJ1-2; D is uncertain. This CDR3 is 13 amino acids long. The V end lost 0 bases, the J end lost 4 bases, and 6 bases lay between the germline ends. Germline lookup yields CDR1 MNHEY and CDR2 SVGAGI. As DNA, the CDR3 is TGTGCCAGCAGTTACTCCGAGATCTATGGCTACACCTTC. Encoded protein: CASSYSEIYGYTF.

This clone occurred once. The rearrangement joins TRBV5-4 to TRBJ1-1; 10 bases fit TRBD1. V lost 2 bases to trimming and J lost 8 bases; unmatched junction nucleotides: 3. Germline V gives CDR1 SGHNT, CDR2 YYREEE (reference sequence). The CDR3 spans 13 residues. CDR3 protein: CASSFRQGAEAFF. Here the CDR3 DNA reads TGTGCCAGCAGCTTCCGACAGGGGGCGGAAGCTTTCTTT.

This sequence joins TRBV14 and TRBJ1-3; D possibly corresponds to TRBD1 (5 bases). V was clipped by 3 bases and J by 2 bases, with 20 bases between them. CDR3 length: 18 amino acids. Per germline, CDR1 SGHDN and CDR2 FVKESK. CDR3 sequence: CASSHPGLRGTAGNTIYF. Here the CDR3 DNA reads TGTGCCAGCAGCCATCCGGGACTGAGGGGTACGGCTGGAAACACCATATATTTT.

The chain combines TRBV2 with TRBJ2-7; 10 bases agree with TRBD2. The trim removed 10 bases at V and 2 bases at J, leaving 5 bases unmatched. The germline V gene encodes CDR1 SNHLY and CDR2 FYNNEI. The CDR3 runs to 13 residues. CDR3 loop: CATASGSAYEQYF. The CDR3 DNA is TGTGCCACCGCTAGCGGGAGCGCCTACGAGCAGTACTTC.

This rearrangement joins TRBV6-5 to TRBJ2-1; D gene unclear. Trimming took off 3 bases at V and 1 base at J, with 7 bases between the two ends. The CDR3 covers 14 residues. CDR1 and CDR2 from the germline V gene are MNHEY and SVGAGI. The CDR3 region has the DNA TGTGCCAGCAGTTATGGCGGATCCTACAATGAGCAGTTCTTC. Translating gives CASSYGGSYNEQFF.

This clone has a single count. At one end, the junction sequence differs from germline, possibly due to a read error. The CDR3 nucleotides are TGTGCCAGCAGTGACTCGACAGCAAATGGCTACACCTTC. It is translated as CASSDSTANGYTF. The V call is TRBV6-5, the J call TRBJ1-2; possible D gene TRBD1, 5 bases. Germline V CDR1 and CDR2: MNHEY, SVGAGI. The CDR3 totals 13 residues.

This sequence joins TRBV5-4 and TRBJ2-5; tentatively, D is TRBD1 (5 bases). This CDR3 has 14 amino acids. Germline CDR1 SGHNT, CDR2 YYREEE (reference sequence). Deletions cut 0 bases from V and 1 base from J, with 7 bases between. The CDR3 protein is CASSLDRSQETQYF. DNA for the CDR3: TGTGCCAGCAGCTTGGACAGGTCCCAAGAGACCCAGTACTTC.

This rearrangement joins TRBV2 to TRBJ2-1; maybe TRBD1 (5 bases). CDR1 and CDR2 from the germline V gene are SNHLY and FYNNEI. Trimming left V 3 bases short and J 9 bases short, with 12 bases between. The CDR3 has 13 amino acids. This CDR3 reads CASSDQGGFEQFF. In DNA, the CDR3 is TGTGCCAGCAGTGACCAGGGTGGGTTTGAGCAGTTCTTC.

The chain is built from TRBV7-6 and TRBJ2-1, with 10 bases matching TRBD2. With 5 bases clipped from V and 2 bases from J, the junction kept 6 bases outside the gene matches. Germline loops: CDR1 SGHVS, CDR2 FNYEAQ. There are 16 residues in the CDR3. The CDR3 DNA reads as TGTGCCAGCAGCCACCCTAGCGGGAGCACCTACAATGAGCAGTTCTTC. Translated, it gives CASSHPSGSTYNEQFF.

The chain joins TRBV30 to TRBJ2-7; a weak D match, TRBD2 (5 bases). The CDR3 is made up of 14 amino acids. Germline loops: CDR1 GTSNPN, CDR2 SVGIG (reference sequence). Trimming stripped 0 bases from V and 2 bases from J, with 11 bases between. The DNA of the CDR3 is TGTGCCTGGAGTGTAGGGAGTCTGACCTACGAGCAGTACTTC. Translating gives CAWSVGSLTYEQYF.

CDR3 sequence reads: CASSVGGTENIQYF. The DNA of the CDR3 is TGTGCCAGTAGTGTGGGTGGAACAGAAAACATTCAGTACTTC. This chain connects TRBV19 to TRBJ2-4; D gene uncertain. Looked up from germline, CDR1 is LNHDA and CDR2 is SQIVND (reference sequence). Deletions cut 5 bases from V and 5 bases from J, with 13 bases between. This CDR3 has 14 residues.

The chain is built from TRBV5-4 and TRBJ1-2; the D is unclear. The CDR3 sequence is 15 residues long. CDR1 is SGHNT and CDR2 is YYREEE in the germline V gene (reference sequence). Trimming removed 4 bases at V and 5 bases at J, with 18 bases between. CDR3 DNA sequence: TGTGCCAGCAGCCCCGGCGCCGAGGCGAGATATGGCTACACCTTC. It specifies CASSPGAEARYGYTF.

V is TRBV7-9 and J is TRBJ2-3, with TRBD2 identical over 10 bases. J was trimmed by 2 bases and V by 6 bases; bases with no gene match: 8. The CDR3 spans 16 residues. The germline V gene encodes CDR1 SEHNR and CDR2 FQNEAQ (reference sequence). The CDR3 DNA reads TGTGCCAGCAGTGAGCCCGGGACTAGCGCCACAGATACGCAGTATTTT. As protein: CASSEPGTSATDTQYF.

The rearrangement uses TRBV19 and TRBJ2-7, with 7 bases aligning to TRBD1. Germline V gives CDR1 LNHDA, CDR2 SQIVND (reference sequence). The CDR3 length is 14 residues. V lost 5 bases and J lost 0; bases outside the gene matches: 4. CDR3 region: CASSARDSSYEQYF. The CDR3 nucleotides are TGTGCCAGTAGTGCTCGGGACAGCTCCTACGAGCAGTACTTC. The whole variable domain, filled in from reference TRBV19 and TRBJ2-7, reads DGGITQSPKYLFRKEGQNVTLSCEQNLNHDAMYWYRQDPGQGLRLIYYSQIVNDFQKGDIAEGYSVSREKKESFPLTVTSAQKNPTAFYLCASSARDSSYEQYFGPGTRLTVT.

Here the CDR3 DNA reads TGTGCCAGCAGCTTACAGGCCTATCCACGCTACGAGCAGTACTTC. It codes for CASSLQAYPRYEQYF. V is TRBV14 and J is TRBJ2-7, with D maybe TRBD1 (5 bases). Germline lookup yields CDR1 SGHDN and CDR2 FVKESK. The ends were cut back, 5 bases at V and 3 bases at J, with 17 bases in the middle. The CDR3 consists of 15 residues.

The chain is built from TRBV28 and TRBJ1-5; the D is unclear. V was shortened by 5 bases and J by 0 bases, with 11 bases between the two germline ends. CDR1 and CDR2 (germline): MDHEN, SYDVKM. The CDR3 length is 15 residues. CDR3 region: CASSTGVYSNQPQHF. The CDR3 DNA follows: TGTGCCAGCAGTACCGGGGTTTATAGCAATCAGCCCCAGCATTTT.

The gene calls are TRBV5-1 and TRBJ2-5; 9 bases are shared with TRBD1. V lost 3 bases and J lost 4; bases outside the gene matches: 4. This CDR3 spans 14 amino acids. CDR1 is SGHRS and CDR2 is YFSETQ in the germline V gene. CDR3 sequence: CASSSLGQGETQYF. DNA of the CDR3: TGCGCCAGCAGCTCATTGGGACAGGGAGAGACCCAGTACTTC.

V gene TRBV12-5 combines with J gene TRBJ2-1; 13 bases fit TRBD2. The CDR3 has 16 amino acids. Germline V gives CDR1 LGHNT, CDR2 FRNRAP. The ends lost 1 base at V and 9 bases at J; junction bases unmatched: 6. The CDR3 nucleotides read TGTGCTAGTGGTTTGGCGACTAGCGGGAGGCCCGGTGAGCAGTTCTTC. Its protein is CASGLATSGRPGEQFF.

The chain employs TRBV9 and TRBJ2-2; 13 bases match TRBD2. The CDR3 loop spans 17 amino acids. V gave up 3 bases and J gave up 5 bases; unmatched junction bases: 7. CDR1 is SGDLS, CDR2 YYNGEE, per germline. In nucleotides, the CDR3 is TGTGCCAGCAGCGGAAGAGGACTAGCGGGAGTAACCGGGGAGCTGTTTTTT. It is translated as CASSGRGLAGVTGELFF.

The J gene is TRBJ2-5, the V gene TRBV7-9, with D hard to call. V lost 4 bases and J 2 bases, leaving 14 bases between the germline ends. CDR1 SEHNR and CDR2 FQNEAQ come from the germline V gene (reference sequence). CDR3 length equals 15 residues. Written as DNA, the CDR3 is TGTGCCAGCAGCTCACCCCGACGGGTTCAAGAGACCCAGTACTTC. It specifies CASSSPRRVQETQYF.

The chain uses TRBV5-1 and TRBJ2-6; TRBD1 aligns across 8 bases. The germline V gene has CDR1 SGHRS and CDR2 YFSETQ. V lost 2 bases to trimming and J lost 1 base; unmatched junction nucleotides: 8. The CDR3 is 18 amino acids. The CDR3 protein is CASSFLTGGGSGANVLTF. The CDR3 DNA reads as TGCGCCAGCAGCTTCCTTACAGGGGGTGGGTCTGGGGCCAACGTCCTGACTTTC.

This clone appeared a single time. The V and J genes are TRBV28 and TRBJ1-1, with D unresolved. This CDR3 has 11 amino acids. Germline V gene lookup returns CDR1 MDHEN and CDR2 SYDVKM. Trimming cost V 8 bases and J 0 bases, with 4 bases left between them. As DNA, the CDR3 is TGTGCCAGCCGGGTGAACACTGAAGCTTTCTTT. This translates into CASRVNTEAFF.

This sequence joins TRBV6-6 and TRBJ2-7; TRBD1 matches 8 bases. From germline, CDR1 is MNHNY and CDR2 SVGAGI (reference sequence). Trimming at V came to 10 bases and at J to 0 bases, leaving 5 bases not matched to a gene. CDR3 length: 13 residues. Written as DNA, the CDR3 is TGTGCCACCCTGACAGGGGACTCCTACGAGCAGTACTTC. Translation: CATLTGDSYEQYF.

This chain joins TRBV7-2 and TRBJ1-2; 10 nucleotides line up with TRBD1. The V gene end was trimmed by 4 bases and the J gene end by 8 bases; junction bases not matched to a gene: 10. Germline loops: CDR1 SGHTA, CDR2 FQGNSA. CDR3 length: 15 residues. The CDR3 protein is CASSSRGTGERGYTF. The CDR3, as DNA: TGTGCCAGCAGCTCCCGGGGGACAGGGGAACGGGGCTACACCTTC.

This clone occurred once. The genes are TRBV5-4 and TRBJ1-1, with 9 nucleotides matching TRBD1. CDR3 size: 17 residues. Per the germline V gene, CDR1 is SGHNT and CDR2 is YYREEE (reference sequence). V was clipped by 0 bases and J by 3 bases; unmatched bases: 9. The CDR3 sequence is CASSLGGSGQGYTEAFF. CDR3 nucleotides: TGTGCCAGCAGCTTGGGGGGGTCGGGACAGGGTTACACTGAAGCTTTCTTT.